These T cell receptor beta chains were read from a single sample in a study of spatial heterogeneity in lung cancer. TCRdb reprocessed the 5' RACE reads with MiXCR, giving one entry per CDR3 protein. The top ten hold about 8% of the sample, which has 20,000 to 30,000 distinct CDR3 sequences, 8% to 10% seen once. The sample was lung tumor tissue, taken at surgery. The receptors here all came from a male donor with early-stage non-small cell lung cancer. Each CDR3 is given with its conserved first and last residue. D genes are given only for firm matches. Not every row has a clone size; where given, it reads once, few, many or a size class.

>TRBJ2-7|many|NA|TRBV28
TGTGCCCTAGGCCGGGACCCTCCCTCCTACGAGCAGTACTTC
CALGRDPPSYEQYF
>TRBJ2-7|many|NA|TRBV27
TGTGCCTCCTCAGGGGTTAACTCCTACGAGCAGTACTTC
CASSGVNSYEQYF
>TRBJ2-1|NA|TRBD2|TRBV7-9
TGTGCCAGCAGCTTAGACTTCGGCGGGGGGAACTACAATGAGCAGTTCTTC
CASSLDFGGGNYNEQFF
>TRBJ2-7|many|TRBD1|TRBV29-1
TGCAGCGTTGACCACCTCAGACAGGGGTCCTACGAGCAGTACTTC
CSVDHLRQGSYEQYF
>TRBJ2-3|NA|TRBD1|TRBV12-3/TRBV12-4
TGTGCCAGCAGTATCGCGTCCGGGACAGGCACAGATACGCAGTATTTT
CASSIASGTGTDTQYF
>TRBJ2-5|NA|NA|TRBV12-3/TRBV12-4
TGTGCCAGCAGTCAACTGGACGCAATCCAAGAGACCCAGTACTTC
CASSQLDAIQETQYF
>TRBJ2-3|many|NA|TRBV28
TGTGCCAGCAGTTCCCCCCCTAGCACAGATACGCAGTATTTT
CASSSPPSTDTQYF
>TRBJ1-4|NA|NA|TRBV18
TGTGCCAGCTCACCACGAGAGGGGGGACGTGAAAAACTGTTTTTT
CASSPREGGREKLFF
>TRBJ2-5|many|NA|TRBV12-3/TRBV12-4
TGTGCCACGCTCGGCCCCTACCAAGAGACCCAGTACTTC
CATLGPYQETQYF
>TRBJ2-3|few|NA|TRBV5-5
TGTGCCAGCAGCTTGAGGGGGGCCACAGATACGCAGTATTTT
CASSLRGATDTQYF
>TRBJ2-7|many|NA|TRBV7-2
TGTGCCAGCAGCTTTAGCCTTTCAAGGGCCTACGAGCAGTACTTC
CASSFSLSRAYEQYF